Given below is one T cell receptor beta chain in context. The sample comes from a study of CD8 T cells in Susac syndrome. Sequencing of TCR beta was undertaken in CD8+ and CD4+ T cells derived from blood. It was with random hexamers that roughly 0.45 to 1 ug RNA was reverse transcribed. The immunoSEQ assay covered 54 Vbeta and 13 Jbeta segments for CDR3. Via MiXCR, TCRdb re-called the immunoSEQ multiplex PCR reads, giving one row per CDR3 protein. The table has approximately 300,000 distinct CDR3 sequences, 85% seen once; the top ten hold 0.21%. V shed 1 base and J shed 6 bases, with 3 bases lying between them. The CDR3 extends over 11 amino acids. Germline V gene sequence: CDR1 SGHNT, CDR2 YENEEA.

The chain employs TRBV11-3 and TRBJ1-2; no clear D gene. The TCR originated in a human donor with multiple sclerosis. Input material: CD8+ T cells from PBMCs. DNA of the CDR3: TGTGCCAGCAGCTTAGTACATGGCTACACCTTC. Translation gives CASSLVHGYTF.